Below, 10 T cell receptor beta chains from the same sample are listed, as sequenced in a study of cytomegalovirus exposure and HLA in healthy donors. The primer mix had 60 Vbeta and 13 Jbeta primers. This table comes from immunoSEQ multiplex PCR, and its TCRdb copy is limited to in-frame clones, with some not included. In the table there are over 150,000 clones, around 80% of which are singletons. Input material: PBMCs. The origin of the receptors is a woman aged 45 to 65 in good health and CMV-seropositive.

V and J are TRBV7-2 and TRBJ2-3; tentatively, D is TRBD1 (6 bases). The CDR3 covers 15 residues. Trimming left V 4 bases short and J 1 base short, with 12 bases between. Germline CDR1 SGHTA, CDR2 FQGNSA. CDR3 region: CASSSDRTGTDTQYF. DNA of the CDR3: TGTGCCAGCAGCTCAGACCGGACAGGCACAGATACGCAGTATTTT.

The chain employs TRBV7-6 and TRBJ1-1, with 9 bases fitting TRBD1. CDR3 length equals 15 residues. J was trimmed by 7 bases and V by 0 bases; bases with no gene match: 6. Germline V CDR1 and CDR2: SGHVS, FNYEAQ. CDR3 nucleotides: TGTGCCAGCAGCTTAGCGGTACAGGGGGCGGGTGAAGCTTTCTTT. Translation gives CASSLAVQGAGEAFF.

The genes are TRBV2 and TRBJ1-5, with D possibly being TRBD1 (5 bases). The CDR3 has 15 residues. Germline lookup yields CDR1 SNHLY and CDR2 FYNNEI. V lost 6 bases and J lost 2, with 14 bases in between. The CDR3 is CASSADMSGNQPQHF. The CDR3 DNA reads TGTGCCAGCAGCGCGGACATGTCGGGCAATCAGCCCCAGCATTTT.

This clone came up once. This rearrangement joins TRBV28 to TRBJ2-2; D call uncertain. CDR1 and CDR2 from the germline V gene are MDHEN and SYDVKM. V lost 8 bases and J lost 6, with 13 bases in between. The CDR3 consists of 13 residues. The CDR3 region is CASQVHGPGELFF. In DNA, the CDR3 is TGTGCCAGCCAAGTTCATGGCCCCGGGGAGCTGTTTTTT. Variable domain in full (rest from reference TRBV28 and TRBJ2-2): DVKVTQSSRYLVKRTGEKVFLECVQDMDHENMFWYRQDPGLGLRLIYFSYDVKMKEKGDIPEGYSVSREKKERFSLILESASTNQTSMYLCASQVHGPGELFFGEGSRLTVL.

The genes are TRBV5-1 and TRBJ1-6; D is unresolved. Deletions cut 0 bases from V and 10 bases from J, with 14 bases between. The CDR3 has 15 amino acids. Per germline, CDR1 SGHRS and CDR2 YFSETQ. The CDR3 coding sequence is TGCGCCAGCAGCTTGGCCGGGAGAGGTCGGTCACCCCTCCACTTT. Residues: CASSLAGRGRSPLHF.

The V gene is TRBV7-8, the J gene TRBJ2-5, with 12 bases aligning to TRBD2. Germline V gene data show CDR1 as SGHVS and CDR2 as FQNEAQ. Trimming removed 5 bases from V and 5 bases from J; junction bases left unmatched: 9. The CDR3 is 16 residues long. Written as DNA, the CDR3 is TGTGCCAGCAGCCCATCCCTAGCGGGAGGGTCGGAGACCCAGTACTTC. It encodes CASSPSLAGGSETQYF. The variable domain in full, completed from reference TRBV7-8 and TRBJ2-5, reads GAGVSQSPRYKVAKRGQDVALRCDPISGHVSLFWYQQALGQGPEFLTYFQNEAQLDKSGLPSDRFFAERPEGSVSTLKIQRTQQEDSAVYLCASSPSLAGGSETQYFGPGTRLLVL.

The rearrangement links TRBV4-2 to TRBJ2-7, with TRBD2 matching 7 bases. V dropped 2 bases and J dropped 7; count of bases not matched to a gene: 11. CDR3 length: 15 amino acids. From germline, CDR1 is LGHNA and CDR2 YNFKEQ. CDR3: CASSQTPGGTGEQYF. The CDR3 DNA sequence: TGTGCCAGCAGCCAAACCCCCGGGGGGACGGGGGAGCAGTACTTC.

The V call is TRBV19, the J call TRBJ2-3; the match to TRBD2 covers 7 bases. V shed 3 bases and J 3 bases; nucleotides not matched to a gene: 6. Germline V CDR1 and CDR2: LNHDA, SQIVND (reference sequence). This CDR3 spans 15 amino acids. In DNA, the CDR3 is TGTGCCAGTAGTATTGAGGCGGGAGTAACAGATACGCAGTATTTT. Translation: CASSIEAGVTDTQYF.

V is TRBV10-3 and J is TRBJ1-3; TRBD1 matches at 7 bases. Germline trimming cut 5 bases from V and 0 bases from J; bases unmatched to any gene: 13. The V gene's germline CDR1 is ENHRY and CDR2 SYGVKD. This CDR3 has 18 amino acids. The CDR3 reads CAISSSKGAGNSGNTIYF. DNA of the CDR3: TGTGCCATCAGTTCATCGAAGGGGGCGGGTAACTCTGGAAACACCATATATTTT.

The chain has TRBV27 and TRBJ2-6; D not certain. The V and J ends lost 5 bases and 3 bases respectively, with 11 bases between them. The CDR3 is made up of 15 amino acids. The V gene's germline CDR1 is MNHEY and CDR2 SMNVEV (reference sequence). Written as DNA, the CDR3 is TGTGCCAGCAGTGCGCAACTCTTTGGGGCCAACGTCCTGACTTTC. Translated, it gives CASSAQLFGANVLTF.